The clone carrying this T cell receptor (beta chain) was recorded a few times. Here immunoSEQ multiplex PCR was the method, and the copy in TCRdb shows in-frame clones only, minus some. The sample lists some 150,000 clones; about 88% were seen once. The entry originates in a study of cytomegalovirus exposure and HLA in healthy donors. Trimming took 3 bases from V and 4 from J; bases not matched to a gene: 8. Germline CDR1 is LNHNV and CDR2 is YYDKDF (reference sequence). The CDR3 runs 15 residues. This receptor was obtained from a man younger than 35 in good health and CMV-seropositive. The sequenced material came from PBMCs. This chain connects TRBV15 to TRBJ1-2; TRBD1 agrees at 7 bases. The CDR3 coding sequence is TGTGCCACCAGCAGCGCACTGGACAGGTCCTATGGCTACACCTTC. It codes for CATSSALDRSYGYTF.